This is a list of T cell receptor beta chains from one sample in a study of T cell responses to AZD1222 COVID-19 vaccine. Here immunoSEQ multiplex PCR was the method, and the copy in TCRdb shows in-frame clones only, minus some. This table has around 120,000 clones, around 84% appearing once. The sequencing used peripheral blood, collected 28 days after the second AZD1222 dose. The receptors were sampled from an adult who received the AZD1222 COVID-19 vaccine. The CDR3 runs from the conserved cysteine through the conserved F or W. Each record gives: J gene, V gene, CDR3 protein.

j_call: TRBJ1-6
v_call: TRBV28
cdr3_aa: CASSSRLGFQAYNSPLHF

j_call: TRBJ2-1
v_call: TRBV7-3
cdr3_aa: CASRASGTTHNEQFF

j_call: TRBJ2-5
v_call: TRBV28
cdr3_aa: CASSGEGTGHLQYF

j_call: TRBJ2-7
v_call: TRBV2
cdr3_aa: CASRMMGESSYEQYF

j_call: TRBJ2-5
v_call: TRBV10-3
cdr3_aa: CAIRSGALGQETQYF

j_call: TRBJ2-3
v_call: TRBV3-1/TRBV3-2
cdr3_aa: CASSQDSATDTQYF

j_call: TRBJ1-3
v_call: TRBV28
cdr3_aa: CASSLFLTGSGNTIYF

j_call: TRBJ1-6
v_call: TRBV7-6
cdr3_aa: CASSLAGYNSPLHF

j_call: TRBJ1-1
v_call: TRBV30
cdr3_aa: CAWDRVNTEAFF

j_call: TRBJ1-6
v_call: TRBV3-1/TRBV3-2
cdr3_aa: CASSLEQNNSPLHF

j_call: TRBJ1-3
v_call: TRBV27
cdr3_aa: CASSLNRSPGNTIYF

j_call: TRBJ1-2
v_call: TRBV2
cdr3_aa: CASSSESWNYGYTF

j_call: TRBJ2-5
v_call: TRBV6-2/TRBV6-3
cdr3_aa: CASSYQETQYF

j_call: TRBJ1-4
v_call: TRBV28
cdr3_aa: CASSTRAVLEKLFF

j_call: TRBJ2-7
v_call: TRBV2
cdr3_aa: CASSPETSALGEQYF

j_call: TRBJ2-1
v_call: TRBV19
cdr3_aa: CASSIASGEANEQFF

j_call: TRBJ2-5
v_call: TRBV2
cdr3_aa: CASRGVGSGETQYF

j_call: TRBJ2-7
v_call: TRBV4-1
cdr3_aa: CASSHQGTGGEQYF

j_call: TRBJ1-4
v_call: TRBV4-3
cdr3_aa: CASSQMTGQGKKLFF

j_call: TRBJ2-1
v_call: TRBV5-4
cdr3_aa: CASGLAGKDEQFF

j_call: TRBJ1-5
v_call: TRBV6-5
cdr3_aa: CASSYSSGANQPQHF

j_call: TRBJ1-6
v_call: TRBV7-2
cdr3_aa: CASSLISLASRSYNSPLHF

j_call: TRBJ1-3
v_call: TRBV7-2
cdr3_aa: CASSPPGSSGNTIYF

j_call: TRBJ1-6
v_call: TRBV6-4
cdr3_aa: CASSDSADSPLHF

j_call: TRBJ2-2
v_call: TRBV9
cdr3_aa: CASRADGRGTGELFF

j_call: TRBJ1-3
v_call: TRBV27
cdr3_aa: CASWTAGAGNTIYF

j_call: TRBJ1-5
v_call: TRBV9
cdr3_aa: CASSASGGWGQPQHF

j_call: TRBJ1-6
v_call: TRBV7-3
cdr3_aa: CASSLRQGGNSPLHF

j_call: TRBJ1-1
v_call: TRBV10-2
cdr3_aa: CASRRTGSPNTEAFF

j_call: TRBJ2-1
v_call: TRBV6-4
cdr3_aa: CASSDCLNRGTYNEQFF

j_call: TRBJ2-2
v_call: TRBV27
cdr3_aa: CASSLTGELFF

j_call: TRBJ2-3
v_call: TRBV9
cdr3_aa: CASSPTGGSTDTQYF

j_call: TRBJ2-3
v_call: TRBV27
cdr3_aa: CASSFGGTDTQYF

j_call: TRBJ1-3
v_call: TRBV28
cdr3_aa: CASSTLGPQTGFSGNTIYF

j_call: TRBJ2-7
v_call: TRBV6-5
cdr3_aa: CASSYSHLDSYEQYF

j_call: TRBJ2-1
v_call: TRBV12-3/TRBV12-4
cdr3_aa: CASSLAQEQFF

j_call: TRBJ1-1
v_call: TRBV27
cdr3_aa: CASSFWDKGPYTEAFF

j_call: TRBJ1-2
v_call: TRBV7-2
cdr3_aa: CASSLARQIYGYTF

j_call: TRBJ1-4
v_call: TRBV3-1/TRBV3-2
cdr3_aa: CASSQDGGGGEKLFF

j_call: TRBJ2-7
v_call: TRBV28
cdr3_aa: CASRGTGVYEQYF

j_call: TRBJ2-3
v_call: TRBV18
cdr3_aa: CASSPPLETDTQYF

j_call: TRBJ1-4
v_call: TRBV19
cdr3_aa: CASSIEGLTEKLFF

j_call: TRBJ2-1
v_call: TRBV6-5
cdr3_aa: CASSYEGAGSYNEQFF

j_call: TRBJ2-7
v_call: TRBV5-4
cdr3_aa: CASSARLAGGLDEQYF

j_call: TRBJ1-5
v_call: TRBV21-1
cdr3_aa: CASSKLGGQRINQPQHF

j_call: TRBJ2-1
v_call: TRBV6-4
cdr3_aa: CASSGSASGDNEQFF

j_call: TRBJ2-1
v_call: TRBV24-1
cdr3_aa: CATSNGLAGGSYNEQFF

j_call: TRBJ1-2
v_call: TRBV6-5
cdr3_aa: CASGKTGSSGYGYTF

j_call: TRBJ2-3
v_call: TRBV5-1
cdr3_aa: CASSSTPGQGADTQYF

j_call: TRBJ2-7
v_call: TRBV7-2
cdr3_aa: CASSPWSRSGSVSYEQYF

j_call: TRBJ1-6
v_call: TRBV7-8
cdr3_aa: CASSLESHVGSSYNSPLHF